This entry describes one T cell receptor (beta chain). This record comes from a study of cytomegalovirus exposure and HLA in healthy donors. The PCR had 60 Vbeta and 13 Jbeta primers. Only in-frame clones appear in the TCRdb table, and some are missing; sequencing was by immunoSEQ multiplex PCR. Found here are some 92,000 clones, about 80% of them singletons; the top ten hold 9.5% to 12%. The sample taken for sequencing was PBMCs. The TCR originated in a young man in good health and CMV-seropositive.

The CDR3 region has the DNA TGTGCCAGCAGCCAAAGGACAGGGAGTCGAAACACCATATATTTT. This codes for CASSQRTGSRNTIYF. The V call is TRBV14, the J call TRBJ1-3, with 8 bases identical to TRBD1. Germline V gene data show CDR1 as SGHDN and CDR2 as FVKESK. The V gene end was trimmed by 2 bases and the J gene end by 5 bases; junction bases not matched to a gene: 5. The length of the CDR3 is 15 residues.